One T cell receptor beta chain is described in this entry. Its cognate antigen is unknown. In germline, CDR1 is SGHRS, CDR2 YFSETQ. The CDR3 spans 13 residues. The V and J ends lost 2 bases and 4 bases respectively, with 10 bases between them. This specimen belongs to a study of T-cell reconstitution after alpha-beta-depleted transplantation in children. As it was prepared, the TCRbeta library received unique molecular identifiers. TCRdb itself ran the PCR reads through MiXCR, one entry per CDR3 protein. Of some 840,000 distinct CDR3 sequences in the sample, roughly 15% are singletons; the top ten hold just under 5%. Study-wide results and limits: By one year post-transplant, T-cell counts and diversity largely arose from T cells that were newly produced. For some patients, TCRbeta diversity was high at day 60 because of recipient T cells and thymic progenitors that survived.

The V gene is TRBV5-1, the J gene TRBJ2-7; D remains unclear. The source material was PBMCs, mostly from graft donor cells, sampled 360 days after TCRalphabeta/CD19-depleted stem cell transplant. The sequence was collected from a male patient younger than 18 who had a stem cell transplant for acute lymphoblastic leukemia, so the T cells may come from the graft donor. CDR3 nucleotides: TGCGCCAGCAGCTTCGCCAAACTTTACGAGCAGTACTTC. Translated, it gives CASSFAKLYEQYF.